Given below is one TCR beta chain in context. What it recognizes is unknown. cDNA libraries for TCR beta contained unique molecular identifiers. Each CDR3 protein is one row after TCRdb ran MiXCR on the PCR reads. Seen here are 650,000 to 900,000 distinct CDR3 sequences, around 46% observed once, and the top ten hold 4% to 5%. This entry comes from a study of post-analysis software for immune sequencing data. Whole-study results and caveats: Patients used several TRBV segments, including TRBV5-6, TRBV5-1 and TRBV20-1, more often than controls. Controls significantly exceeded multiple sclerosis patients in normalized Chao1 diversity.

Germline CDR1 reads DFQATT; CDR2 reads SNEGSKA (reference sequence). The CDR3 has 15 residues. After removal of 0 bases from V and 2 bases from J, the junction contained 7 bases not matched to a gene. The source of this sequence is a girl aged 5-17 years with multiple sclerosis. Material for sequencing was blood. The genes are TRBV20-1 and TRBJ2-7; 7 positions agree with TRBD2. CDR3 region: CSAREDGRSAYEQYF. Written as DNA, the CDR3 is TGCAGTGCTAGAGAAGACGGGAGGTCAGCCTACGAGCAGTACTTC.